These T cell receptor beta chains were read from a single sample in a study of T cells in localized non-small cell lung cancer. The repertoire was sequenced with immunoSEQ multiplex PCR; TCRdb's copy has only in-frame clones and lacks some. The profile shows under 70,000 clones, 75% to 90% of them singletons. The sample consisted of peripheral blood, taken before any cancer treatment. These receptor sequences come from a woman aged 40 to 75 with stage I lung adenocarcinoma. Both conserved end residues are part of each CDR3. The order of the fields is CDR3 DNA, CDR3 protein, D gene, clone size, J gene, V gene. The D gene is left open where the match is weak. Only some rows state a clone size, as once, few, many or a class for expanded clones.

CDR3 DNA: TGCGCCAGCAGCCAAGTCAGGGATCCCTCCTACGAGCAGTACTTC
CDR3 protein: CASSQVRDPSYEQYF
D gene: NA
clone size: NA
J gene: TRBJ2-7
V gene: TRBV4-3

CDR3 DNA: TGTGCCTGGGTCACCGGGACAGGGAAAGAGACCCAGTACTTC
CDR3 protein: CAWVTGTGKETQYF
D gene: TRBD1
clone size: NA
J gene: TRBJ2-5
V gene: TRBV30

CDR3 DNA: TGTGCCAGCAGTTCACTTTGGAGCGGGGGGAGTAGCTCCTACAATGAGCAGTTCTTC
CDR3 protein: CASSSLWSGGSSSYNEQFF
D gene: TRBD2
clone size: once
J gene: TRBJ2-1
V gene: TRBV28

CDR3 DNA: TGCGCCAGCAGCCAGGGCTTCCCAGATACGCAGTATTTT
CDR3 protein: CASSQGFPDTQYF
D gene: NA
clone size: NA
J gene: TRBJ2-3
V gene: TRBV4-1

CDR3 DNA: TGTGCCAGCAGCAAAGATGGCAGCCCGGACGATACGCAGTATTTT
CDR3 protein: CASSKDGSPDDTQYF
D gene: NA
clone size: NA
J gene: TRBJ2-3
V gene: TRBV21-1

CDR3 DNA: TGTGCCAGCAGCCCCGGGACAGGGACGGTAAACATTCAGTACTTC
CDR3 protein: CASSPGTGTVNIQYF
D gene: TRBD1
clone size: NA
J gene: TRBJ2-4
V gene: TRBV7-2

CDR3 DNA: TGTGCCAGCAGCTGGAACACTGAAGCTTTCTTT
CDR3 protein: CASSWNTEAFF
D gene: NA
clone size: NA
J gene: TRBJ1-1
V gene: TRBV5-6

CDR3 DNA: TGTGCCAGCAGCCCTGGACAGGGACGTCAAGAGACCCAGTACTTC
CDR3 protein: CASSPGQGRQETQYF
D gene: TRBD1
clone size: NA
J gene: TRBJ2-5
V gene: TRBV5-4

CDR3 DNA: TGCGCCAGCAGCTTTACAGGGTTCCAAGAGACCCAGTACTTC
CDR3 protein: CASSFTGFQETQYF
D gene: NA
clone size: NA
J gene: TRBJ2-5
V gene: TRBV5-1

CDR3 DNA: TGTGCCAGCAGTTATGGACAGGGGGTCAACAATGAGCAGTTCTTC
CDR3 protein: CASSYGQGVNNEQFF
D gene: TRBD1
clone size: NA
J gene: TRBJ2-1
V gene: TRBV6-6

CDR3 DNA: TGTGCCAGCAGTTACAGGGGACCCTACAATGAGCAGTTCTTC
CDR3 protein: CASSYRGPYNEQFF
D gene: NA
clone size: once
J gene: TRBJ2-1
V gene: TRBV6-5

CDR3 DNA: TGTGCCAGCAGCTCATCAGTGACCGGGGAGCTGTTTTTT
CDR3 protein: CASSSSVTGELFF
D gene: NA
clone size: NA
J gene: TRBJ2-2
V gene: TRBV7-2

CDR3 DNA: TGTGCCAGCAGCCAACTAGGGATCCGGGACAGGGCCAACGTCCTGACTTTC
CDR3 protein: CASSQLGIRDRANVLTF
D gene: NA
clone size: NA
J gene: TRBJ2-6
V gene: TRBV14

CDR3 DNA: TGCGCCAGCAGCTTGGACAGCCCCGAGGGCTTCCCTGGGGAGCTGTTTTTT
CDR3 protein: CASSLDSPEGFPGELFF
D gene: NA
clone size: NA
J gene: TRBJ2-2
V gene: TRBV5-1

CDR3 DNA: TGTGCCAGCAGTGAAGCCCTGAGTATGTACGAGCAGTACTTC
CDR3 protein: CASSEALSMYEQYF
D gene: NA
clone size: NA
J gene: TRBJ2-7
V gene: TRBV6-1

CDR3 DNA: TGTGCCAGCAAGCCCGGGGGTTCACCCCTCCACTTT
CDR3 protein: CASKPGGSPLHF
D gene: NA
clone size: few
J gene: TRBJ1-6
V gene: TRBV6-6

CDR3 DNA: TGTGCCAGTAGTACGGACGGTAATCAGCCCCAGCATTTT
CDR3 protein: CASSTDGNQPQHF
D gene: NA
clone size: few
J gene: TRBJ1-5
V gene: TRBV19

CDR3 DNA: TGTGCCAGCAGTTATGGCGACAGGGGGCTCCGGATGGACGAGCAGTACTTC
CDR3 protein: CASSYGDRGLRMDEQYF
D gene: TRBD1
clone size: NA
J gene: TRBJ2-7
V gene: TRBV27

CDR3 DNA: TGCGCCAGCAGCCAAGAAGAGGGGTTGAACACCGGGGAGCTGTTTTTT
CDR3 protein: CASSQEEGLNTGELFF
D gene: NA
clone size: NA
J gene: TRBJ2-2
V gene: TRBV4-3

CDR3 DNA: TGCGCCAGCAGCTTCCGGGACAGCCAAGAGACCCAGTACTTC
CDR3 protein: CASSFRDSQETQYF
D gene: TRBD1
clone size: NA
J gene: TRBJ2-5
V gene: TRBV5-1

CDR3 DNA: TGTGCCAGCAGCCCCCACGCGAACCTGGGCTATGGCTACACCTTC
CDR3 protein: CASSPHANLGYGYTF
D gene: NA
clone size: NA
J gene: TRBJ1-2
V gene: TRBV7-2

CDR3 DNA: TGTGCCAGCAGCTTGGCGGGAGCGGGGGGGGTCTACGAGCAGTACTTC
CDR3 protein: CASSLAGAGGVYEQYF
D gene: TRBD2
clone size: NA
J gene: TRBJ2-7
V gene: TRBV5-4

CDR3 DNA: TGTGCCTGGAGTGCAAGGCCAACAGGGCTGAACACTGAAGCTTTCTTT
CDR3 protein: CAWSARPTGLNTEAFF
D gene: NA
clone size: NA
J gene: TRBJ1-1
V gene: TRBV30

CDR3 DNA: TGTGCCAGCAGCCCGAGACAGGATAATATGGTTTCACCCCTCCACTTT
CDR3 protein: CASSPRQDNMVSPLHF
D gene: NA
clone size: NA
J gene: TRBJ1-6
V gene: TRBV5-5

CDR3 DNA: TGCGCCAGCAGCCCGGGACAGGCCAAGAACACTGAAGCTTTCTTT
CDR3 protein: CASSPGQAKNTEAFF
D gene: TRBD1
clone size: NA
J gene: TRBJ1-1
V gene: TRBV5-1

CDR3 DNA: TGCGCCAGCGGGGCGGGACACCGGGGTTACGAGCAGTACTTC
CDR3 protein: CASGAGHRGYEQYF
D gene: NA
clone size: NA
J gene: TRBJ2-7
V gene: TRBV4-3

CDR3 DNA: TGTGCCAGCAGCTTTTCGAGCGGCCTCCGAGATACGCAGTATTTT
CDR3 protein: CASSFSSGLRDTQYF
D gene: NA
clone size: NA
J gene: TRBJ2-3
V gene: TRBV5-5

CDR3 DNA: TGTGCCAGCAGTGAATTGCGAGTTGAGGCAGCTAAAGAGACCCAGTACTTC
CDR3 protein: CASSELRVEAAKETQYF
D gene: NA
clone size: NA
J gene: TRBJ2-5
V gene: TRBV25-1

CDR3 DNA: TGTGCCAGCCACCGTACGGGACAGTTTTCCTCGAACACTGAAGCTTTCTTT
CDR3 protein: CASHRTGQFSSNTEAFF
D gene: TRBD1
clone size: NA
J gene: TRBJ1-1
V gene: TRBV19

CDR3 DNA: TGTGCCTGGACGGGTGCCCGAGAGGAAAAACTGTTTTTT
CDR3 protein: CAWTGAREEKLFF
D gene: NA
clone size: NA
J gene: TRBJ1-4
V gene: TRBV30

CDR3 DNA: TGTGCCACGGCCGGGACAGGGAAACACGAGCAGTACTTC
CDR3 protein: CATAGTGKHEQYF
D gene: TRBD1
clone size: few
J gene: TRBJ2-7
V gene: TRBV10-3

CDR3 DNA: TGTGCCAGCGGGGACAGGTTGCAATCTGAAGCTTTCTTT
CDR3 protein: CASGDRLQSEAFF
D gene: TRBD1
clone size: NA
J gene: TRBJ1-1
V gene: TRBV2

CDR3 DNA: TGTGCCAGCAGTTACTCGGAGGCTCGTGGAAATTCACCCCTCCACTTT
CDR3 protein: CASSYSEARGNSPLHF
D gene: NA
clone size: few
J gene: TRBJ1-6
V gene: TRBV6-6

CDR3 DNA: TGTGCCAGTTCTACCGCGACAGGACTCACAGATACGCAGTATTTT
CDR3 protein: CASSTATGLTDTQYF
D gene: NA
clone size: NA
J gene: TRBJ2-3
V gene: TRBV19

CDR3 DNA: TGTGCCAGCAGCTTAGGGGGGGGCCTGGGTGCTGAAGCTTTCTTT
CDR3 protein: CASSLGGGLGAEAFF
D gene: NA
clone size: NA
J gene: TRBJ1-1
V gene: TRBV7-8

CDR3 DNA: TGCAGCGTATACCGGGACAGGGGCACTGAAGCTTTCTTT
CDR3 protein: CSVYRDRGTEAFF
D gene: TRBD1
clone size: NA
J gene: TRBJ1-1
V gene: TRBV29-1

CDR3 DNA: TGTGCCTGGAAAGCGGGACAGGGGGTTTTTGAGACCCAGTACTTC
CDR3 protein: CAWKAGQGVFETQYF
D gene: TRBD1
clone size: NA
J gene: TRBJ2-5
V gene: TRBV30

CDR3 DNA: TGTGCCAGCAGCTTAGAAGGCAGGAGTAATTCACCCCTCCACTTT
CDR3 protein: CASSLEGRSNSPLHF
D gene: NA
clone size: NA
J gene: TRBJ1-6
V gene: TRBV11-2

CDR3 DNA: TGTGCCAGCAGTGAAGGCGCATATAGCAATCAGCCCCAGCATTTT
CDR3 protein: CASSEGAYSNQPQHF
D gene: NA
clone size: NA
J gene: TRBJ1-5
V gene: TRBV6-1

CDR3 DNA: TGTGCCACCAGCAGAGATAAGCGCCTAGCGGGGATTAAGGATACGCAGTATTTT
CDR3 protein: CATSRDKRLAGIKDTQYF
D gene: TRBD2
clone size: NA
J gene: TRBJ2-3
V gene: TRBV15

CDR3 DNA: TGCAGCGTTGATGATGGCAGGGGGCATGTTGAAGCTTTCTTT
CDR3 protein: CSVDDGRGHVEAFF
D gene: TRBD1
clone size: medium-sized
J gene: TRBJ1-1
V gene: TRBV29-1